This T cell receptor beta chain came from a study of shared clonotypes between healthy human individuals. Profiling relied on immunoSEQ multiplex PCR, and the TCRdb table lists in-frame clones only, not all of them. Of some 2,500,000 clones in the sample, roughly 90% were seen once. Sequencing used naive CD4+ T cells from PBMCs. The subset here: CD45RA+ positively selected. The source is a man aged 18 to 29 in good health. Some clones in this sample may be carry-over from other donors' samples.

The CDR3 loop is CASSPPTGTANEKLFF. The CDR3 DNA follows: TGTGCCAGCTCACCACCGACAGGGACGGCTAATGAAAAACTGTTTTTT. The chain has TRBV18 and TRBJ1-4; TRBD1 agrees at 7 bases. The CDR3 consists of 16 residues. CDR1 and CDR2 from the germline V gene are KGHSH and LQKENI. V was pared by 0 bases and J by 3 bases, with 4 bases of the junction left unmatched.